This T cell receptor beta chain is from a study of T cell repertoires in cytomegalovirus infection. On the study more broadly: An indication of both CMV infection and matching HLA type came from public TCR beta signatures.

From the reads, TCRdb called clonotypes with MiXCR, one entry per CDR3 protein. Of approximately 290,000 distinct CDR3 sequences detected, around 25% appear once; the ten largest clones hold approximately 15%. Findings and limits, study-wide: Totalled public TCR beta family frequency picked out people who carried CMV plus the relevant HLA.

CDR3 length: 14 residues. Germline-derived CDR1 and CDR2 are MDHEN and SYDVKM. Trimming pared 7 bases from V and 4 bases from J, leaving 14 bases between. Regarding this clonotype: What it binds is unknown.

This chain uses TRBV28 with TRBJ2-1; TRBD1 is a possible D gene (6 bases). This clonotype was sampled from a human donor in good health (CMV status not recorded). Some clones in this sample may be carry-over from other donors' samples. The material sequenced was PBMCs. The CDR3 DNA sequence: TGTGCCAGCACCTCACAGGGCTCTTACAATGAGCAGTTCTTC. Its protein product is CASTSQGSYNEQFF.